This T cell receptor beta chain was observed in a study of T cell responses to AZD1222 COVID-19 vaccine. On this clone: The antigen is not known.

V dropped 6 bases and J dropped 2 bases, with 10 bases sitting between them. CDR3 size: 13 residues. Per the germline V gene, CDR1 is SNHLY and CDR2 is FYNNEI. General study findings and limits: The number of AZD1222 recipients seropositive at baseline was only six. Most donors were white British and more were female, and clonal diversity was possibly underestimated.

Assay used: immunoSEQ multiplex PCR; TCRdb lists only in-frame clones, some missing. The table shows 80,000 or so clones, with roughly 87% occurring only once. The chain carries TRBV2 and TRBJ1-2; D might be TRBD1 (5 bases). The source is an adult in good health. Sequenced material: peripheral blood, taken on day 0 of AZD1222 vaccination. CDR3 sequence (DNA): TGTGCCAGCAGCATCCAGGGAAACTATGGCTACACCTTC. It specifies CASSIQGNYGYTF.